Presented here are 9 T cell receptor beta chains from one specimen sequenced in a study of blood T cell repertoires in COVID-19. Data came from immunoSEQ multiplex PCR; TCRdb stores just in-frame clones and leaves some out. In the table there are some 69,000 clones, about 90% of which are singletons. The sequenced material came from peripheral blood. The origin of the receptors is a man between 45 and 60 years old with COVID-19, enrolled during active disease.

The gene calls are TRBV16 and TRBJ2-7, with D perhaps TRBD2 (5 bases). The CDR3 is 15 amino acids. With 5 bases removed from V and 3 bases from J, the gap between germline ends came to 17 bases. Germline V gene sequence: CDR1 KGHSY, CDR2 FQNENV. The chain's CDR3 is CASSKLAPNNYEQYF. CDR3 DNA sequence: TGTGCCAGCAGCAAGCTAGCCCCCAACAACTACGAGCAGTACTTC.

The chain links TRBV19 to TRBJ2-3, with unresolved D. CDR1 is LNHDA and CDR2 is SQIVND in the germline V gene (reference sequence). This CDR3 comprises 16 residues. Trimming removed 1 base from V and 0 bases from J, with 11 bases in between. Here the CDR3 reads CASSIGSFSSTDTQYF. The CDR3, as DNA: TGTGCCAGTAGTATAGGAAGCTTTTCTAGCACAGATACGCAGTATTTT.

The rearrangement uses TRBV11-1 and TRBJ2-1, with a tentative D call TRBD1 (5 bases). The CDR3 consists of 13 residues. The ends were cut back, 4 bases at V and 8 bases at J, with 12 bases in the middle. Germline values: CDR1 SGHAT, CDR2 FQDESV (reference sequence). CDR3 in amino acids: CASSSPGYDEQFF. CDR3 nucleotide sequence: TGTGCCAGCAGCTCCCCAGGGTATGATGAGCAGTTCTTC.

The CDR3 DNA is TGTGCCTGGAGTGGACTACACAGGGGAGAGACCCAGTACTTC. Translation: CAWSGLHRGETQYF. The V and J genes are TRBV30 and TRBJ2-5, with TRBD1 matching over 7 bases. This CDR3 has 14 residues. V was clipped by 1 base and J by 4 bases; unmatched bases: 6. The V gene's germline CDR1 is GTSNPN and CDR2 SVGIG (reference sequence).

This chain links TRBV7-9 with TRBJ2-3, with 7 bases that match TRBD1. CDR3 length: 14 amino acids. The ends lost 5 bases at V and 0 bases at J; junction bases unmatched: 2. Germline V gene lookup returns CDR1 SEHNR and CDR2 FQNEAQ (reference sequence). The CDR3 sequence: CASSRQGSTDTQYF. The CDR3 DNA follows: TGTGCCAGCAGCCGACAGGGAAGCACAGATACGCAGTATTTT.

With respect to this clone: Other nucleotide sequences in the sample specify the same CDR3. V and J are TRBV6-4 and TRBJ2-1; TRBD2 matches 8 bases. The CDR3 totals 15 residues. Germline-derived CDR1 and CDR2 are MRHNA and SNTAGT. Losses at the gene ends were 2 bases for V and 0 bases for J; bases not matched to a gene: 0. The CDR3 nucleotides are TGTGCCAGCAGTGACACTAGCGGCTCCTACAATGAGCAGTTCTTC. This codes for CASSDTSGSYNEQFF.

A single count supports this clone. This rearrangement joins TRBV29-1 to TRBJ1-5; TRBD1 is a possible D gene (6 bases). Germline V gives CDR1 SQVTM, CDR2 ANQGSEA. Between the trimmed V and J ends, which lost 3 bases and 4 bases, there was a span of 10 bases. CDR3 length equals 13 residues. CDR3 protein: CSVDGGRNQPQHF. DNA for the CDR3: TGCAGCGTTGACGGGGGGCGGAATCAGCCCCAGCATTTT.

The V gene is TRBV13, the J gene TRBJ2-2; no firm D call. The CDR3 loop spans 12 amino acids. Germline-derived CDR1 and CDR2 are PRHDT and FYEKMQ (reference sequence). Trimming stripped 2 bases from V and 6 bases from J, with 4 bases between. The CDR3 region is CASSLISGELFF. The DNA for the CDR3 is TGTGCCAGCAGCTTAATCTCCGGGGAGCTGTTTTTT.

The chain has TRBV9 and TRBJ2-7; TRBD1 matches 12 bases. Trimming took 4 bases from V and 5 from J; bases not matched to a gene: 10. Germline lookup yields CDR1 SGDLS and CDR2 YYNGEE. The CDR3 is 16 amino acids. Here the CDR3 DNA reads TGTGCCAGCAGCCCGCTATTGGGACAGGGGGCAAACGAGCAGTACTTC. Protein: CASSPLLGQGANEQYF.